The sequence of this T cell receptor beta chain was determined in a study of T-cell reconstitution after alpha-beta-depleted transplantation in children. This clonotype was counted a few times. With V trimmed by 4 bases and J by 6 bases, 2 bases remained unmatched. Germline assignment: CDR1 KGHDR and CDR2 SFDVKD. CDR3 length: 13 amino acids. The TCRbeta library was prepared with unique molecular identifiers. Using its own MiXCR run on the PCR reads, TCRdb lists one record per CDR3 protein. Found here are about 980,000 distinct CDR3 sequences, roughly 31% of them singletons; the top ten hold under 30%.

The chain links TRBV24-1 to TRBJ2-1; 7 positions agree with TRBD1. This TCR was recovered from a boy in the first two years of life who had a stem cell transplant for SCID, so the T cells may come from the graft donor. The sequences come from PBMCs, mostly from graft donor cells, collected 360 days after TCRalphabeta/CD19-depleted stem cell transplant. The CDR3 DNA follows: TGTGCCACCAGTGAGAACAGGGGCAATGAGCAGTTCTTC. Protein product: CATSENRGNEQFF.